This T cell receptor beta chain was captured by sequencing in a study of blood T cell repertoires in COVID-19. Germline V gene data show CDR1 as SGHRS and CDR2 as YFSETQ. CDR3 length: 17 amino acids. V lost 0 bases, J lost 0 bases, and 4 bases stayed unmatched. Sequencing used immunoSEQ multiplex PCR; TCRdb keeps in-frame clones, though not all of them. The sample contains roughly 500,000 clones, 89% of which appear only once. This clone was seen just once. Material: peripheral blood. This sequence joins TRBV5-1 and TRBJ2-1, with 9 bases identical to TRBD2. The origin of this receptor is a man aged 18 to 29 with COVID-19, enrolled during active disease. The CDR3 protein is CASSLGAGGNSYNEQFF. CDR3 nucleotide sequence: TGCGCCAGCAGCTTGGGCGCGGGAGGGAACTCCTACAATGAGCAGTTCTTC.